This is a list of T cell receptor beta chains from one sample in a study of blood T cell repertoires in COVID-19. Sequencing was performed with immunoSEQ multiplex PCR; in TCRdb, only in-frame clones are kept and a portion is missing. The table has about 80,000 clones, roughly 89% seen once. The specimen was peripheral blood. The receptors shown here come from a middle-aged man with acute or convalescent COVID-19. The CDR3 runs from the conserved cysteine through the conserved F or W. Each record gives: D gene, J gene, V gene, clone size, CDR3 protein, CDR3 DNA. The D gene is left open where the match is weak. Clone size is shown for a subset of rows, as once, few, many or a class of expanded clone.

d_call: NA; j_call: TRBJ1-4; v_call: TRBV19; clone_size: NA; cdr3_aa: CASSSQGRGSEKLFF; cdr3_nt: TGTGCCAGTAGCTCACAGGGAAGGGGAAGTGAAAAACTGTTTTTT
d_call: NA; j_call: TRBJ2-7; v_call: TRBV6-2/TRBV6-3; clone_size: NA; cdr3_aa: CASSSRLGRTSYEQYF; cdr3_nt: TGTGCCAGCAGTTCACGTTTGGGCAGAACTTCCTACGAGCAGTACTTC
d_call: NA; j_call: TRBJ2-5; v_call: TRBV19; clone_size: NA; cdr3_aa: CASSRGQGLGETQYF; cdr3_nt: TGTGCCAGTAGTAGGGGGCAGGGGTTAGGAGAGACCCAGTACTTC
d_call: TRBD1; j_call: TRBJ2-4; v_call: TRBV7-2; clone_size: NA; cdr3_aa: CASSPTGQGVIQYF; cdr3_nt: TGTGCCAGCAGCCCCACCGGGCAGGGGGTGATTCAGTACTTC
d_call: TRBD2; j_call: TRBJ2-3; v_call: TRBV6-2/TRBV6-3; clone_size: NA; cdr3_aa: CASSSSGRTDTQYF; cdr3_nt: TGTGCCAGCAGTTCTAGCGGCCGCACAGATACGCAGTATTTT
d_call: TRBD2; j_call: TRBJ2-1; v_call: TRBV6-2/TRBV6-3; clone_size: NA; cdr3_aa: CASSSGTSGRVIGQFF; cdr3_nt: TGTGCCAGCAGTTCCGGGACTAGCGGGAGGGTGATAGGGCAGTTCTTC
d_call: TRBD1; j_call: TRBJ1-2; v_call: TRBV3-1/TRBV3-2; clone_size: NA; cdr3_aa: CASSQDRGHGYTF; cdr3_nt: TGTGCCAGCAGCCAGGACAGGGGGCATGGCTACACCTTC
d_call: NA; j_call: TRBJ2-5; v_call: TRBV3-1/TRBV3-2; clone_size: NA; cdr3_aa: CASSQQGPRPQYF; cdr3_nt: TGTGCCAGCAGCCAACAGGGGCCGAGGCCCCAGTACTTC
d_call: TRBD2; j_call: TRBJ2-3; v_call: TRBV10-2; clone_size: NA; cdr3_aa: CASRRQGLAGLGTQYF; cdr3_nt: TGCGCCAGCAGGAGGCAGGGACTAGCGGGATTGGGTACGCAGTATTTT
d_call: TRBD1; j_call: TRBJ2-7; v_call: TRBV28; clone_size: NA; cdr3_aa: CASTPGQGADEQYF; cdr3_nt: TGTGCCAGCACCCCGGGTCAGGGGGCTGACGAGCAGTACTTC
d_call: TRBD1; j_call: TRBJ2-1; v_call: TRBV7-2; clone_size: NA; cdr3_aa: CASSLGTGVINEQFF; cdr3_nt: TGTGCCAGCAGCTTAGGGACAGGGGTTATCAATGAGCAGTTCTTC
d_call: NA; j_call: TRBJ2-1; v_call: TRBV15; clone_size: NA; cdr3_aa: CATEPDRTYNEQFF; cdr3_nt: TGTGCCACCGAACCGGACAGAACTTACAATGAGCAGTTCTTC
d_call: TRBD1; j_call: TRBJ1-1; v_call: TRBV28; clone_size: once; cdr3_aa: CASTPGGTGGTEAFF; cdr3_nt: TGTGCCAGCACCCCGGGCGGGACAGGGGGCACTGAAGCTTTCTTT
d_call: NA; j_call: TRBJ2-7; v_call: TRBV29-1; clone_size: NA; cdr3_aa: CSARAAGTPLHEQYF; cdr3_nt: TGCAGCGCTCGGGCCGCCGGGACACCACTCCACGAGCAGTACTTC
d_call: TRBD2; j_call: TRBJ2-5; v_call: TRBV24-1; clone_size: NA; cdr3_aa: CATSNLAGFQETQYF; cdr3_nt: TGTGCCACCAGTAACCTAGCGGGATTCCAAGAGACCCAGTACTTC
d_call: NA; j_call: TRBJ1-4; v_call: TRBV27; clone_size: NA; cdr3_aa: CASSLSGRANEKLFF; cdr3_nt: TGTGCCAGCAGTTTATCGGGGAGGGCCAATGAAAAACTGTTTTTT
d_call: TRBD2; j_call: TRBJ2-1; v_call: TRBV11-3; clone_size: NA; cdr3_aa: CASSLGGTRNEQFF; cdr3_nt: TGTGCCAGCAGCTTAGGCGGGACTAGGAATGAGCAGTTCTTC
d_call: NA; j_call: TRBJ2-7; v_call: TRBV9; clone_size: NA; cdr3_aa: CASSVGTDIYEQYF; cdr3_nt: TGTGCCAGCAGCGTAGGGACTGATATCTACGAGCAGTACTTC
d_call: NA; j_call: TRBJ2-7; v_call: TRBV7-9; clone_size: NA; cdr3_aa: CASSFLEGNEQYF; cdr3_nt: TGTGCCAGCAGCTTCCTGGAGGGGAACGAGCAGTACTTC
d_call: TRBD1; j_call: TRBJ1-6; v_call: TRBV7-8; clone_size: NA; cdr3_aa: CASSFRDRGNSPLHF; cdr3_nt: TGTGCCAGCAGCTTCCGGGACAGGGGAAATTCACCCCTCCACTTT
d_call: TRBD1; j_call: TRBJ2-1; v_call: TRBV10-3; clone_size: NA; cdr3_aa: CAISPGTDNEQFF; cdr3_nt: TGTGCCATCAGCCCTGGGACAGACAATGAGCAGTTCTTC
d_call: TRBD1; j_call: TRBJ1-6; v_call: TRBV18; clone_size: NA; cdr3_aa: CASSVRQGENSPLHF; cdr3_nt: TGTGCCAGCTCAGTCCGACAGGGAGAAAATTCACCCCTCCACTTT
d_call: TRBD2; j_call: TRBJ2-7; v_call: TRBV29-1; clone_size: NA; cdr3_aa: CSVGYGIGRSYEQYF; cdr3_nt: TGCAGCGTTGGCTACGGCATCGGGAGGTCCTACGAGCAGTACTTC
d_call: TRBD1; j_call: TRBJ2-2; v_call: TRBV29-1; clone_size: NA; cdr3_aa: CSVAWTGLTGELFF; cdr3_nt: TGCAGCGTTGCATGGACAGGGCTCACCGGGGAGCTGTTTTTT
d_call: TRBD1; j_call: TRBJ1-2; v_call: TRBV24-1; clone_size: NA; cdr3_aa: CATSEDRGDGYTF; cdr3_nt: TGTGCCACCAGTGAGGACAGGGGCGATGGCTACACCTTC
d_call: NA; j_call: TRBJ1-3; v_call: TRBV9; clone_size: NA; cdr3_aa: CASSTRQVGSGNTIYF; cdr3_nt: TGTGCCAGCAGCACAAGACAAGTGGGTTCTGGAAACACCATATATTTT
d_call: NA; j_call: TRBJ2-7; v_call: TRBV28; clone_size: NA; cdr3_aa: CASSYTTGLGVGQYF; cdr3_nt: TGTGCCAGCAGTTATACGACGGGCCTCGGGGTTGGGCAGTACTTC
d_call: NA; j_call: TRBJ1-1; v_call: TRBV7-9; clone_size: NA; cdr3_aa: CASQGLANTEAFF; cdr3_nt: TGTGCCAGCCAGGGACTGGCCAACACTGAAGCTTTCTTT
d_call: NA; j_call: TRBJ2-7; v_call: TRBV19; clone_size: few; cdr3_aa: CASSIAGINEQYF; cdr3_nt: TGTGCCAGTAGTATTGCAGGGATCAACGAGCAGTACTTC
d_call: NA; j_call: TRBJ1-5; v_call: TRBV10-3; clone_size: NA; cdr3_aa: CAISAEGYQPQHF; cdr3_nt: TGTGCCATCAGTGCGGAGGGGTACCAGCCCCAGCATTTT
d_call: NA; j_call: TRBJ2-3; v_call: TRBV6-5; clone_size: NA; cdr3_aa: CASSYSSLLRTDTQYF; cdr3_nt: TGTGCCAGCAGTTACTCGTCCCTACTCCGCACAGATACGCAGTATTTT
d_call: TRBD1; j_call: TRBJ1-1; v_call: TRBV29-1; clone_size: NA; cdr3_aa: CSVLRQGAQTEAFF; cdr3_nt: TGCAGCGTTCTGAGACAGGGGGCTCAGACTGAAGCTTTCTTT
d_call: TRBD2; j_call: TRBJ2-2; v_call: TRBV6-2/TRBV6-3; clone_size: NA; cdr3_aa: CASSYSRRGAGELFF; cdr3_nt: TGTGCCAGCAGTTACTCAAGGCGGGGGGCCGGGGAGCTGTTTTTT
d_call: NA; j_call: TRBJ2-1; v_call: TRBV27; clone_size: NA; cdr3_aa: CASSLLRSYNEQFF; cdr3_nt: TGTGCCAGCAGTTTGCTGCGCTCCTACAATGAGCAGTTCTTC
d_call: NA; j_call: TRBJ1-6; v_call: TRBV20-1; clone_size: NA; cdr3_aa: CSASEAGAYNSPLHF; cdr3_nt: TGCAGTGCCAGTGAGGCAGGGGCGTATAATTCACCCCTCCACTTT
d_call: TRBD2; j_call: TRBJ2-3; v_call: TRBV7-2; clone_size: once; cdr3_aa: CASSPGTKFTDTQYF; cdr3_nt: TGTGCCAGCAGTCCCGGGACTAAATTCACAGATACGCAGTATTTT
d_call: NA; j_call: TRBJ1-6; v_call: TRBV12-3/TRBV12-4; clone_size: NA; cdr3_aa: CASSSGLGSPLHF; cdr3_nt: TGTGCCAGCAGTTCAGGGTTGGGTTCACCCCTCCACTTT
d_call: TRBD1; j_call: TRBJ1-2; v_call: TRBV10-3; clone_size: NA; cdr3_aa: CAISDFLGQGLSFGGYTF; cdr3_nt: TGTGCCATCAGTGACTTTCTCGGACAGGGTCTATCCTTCGGTGGCTACACCTTC
d_call: TRBD1; j_call: TRBJ1-3; v_call: TRBV18; clone_size: NA; cdr3_aa: CASSPGQGAAEVDF; cdr3_nt: TGTGCCAGCTCACCGGGACAGGGGGCGGCCGAAGTCGATTTT
d_call: TRBD2; j_call: TRBJ2-3; v_call: TRBV30; clone_size: once; cdr3_aa: CAWSLGLAGGGDTQYF; cdr3_nt: TGTGCCTGGAGTCTCGGACTAGCGGGGGGTGGGGATACGCAGTATTTT
d_call: TRBD1; j_call: TRBJ2-5; v_call: TRBV7-7; clone_size: NA; cdr3_aa: CASSLRTGLQETQYF; cdr3_nt: TGTGCCAGCAGCTTGCGGACAGGGCTTCAAGAGACCCAGTACTTC
d_call: TRBD2; j_call: TRBJ2-5; v_call: TRBV9; clone_size: NA; cdr3_aa: CASSAPGGVVETQYF; cdr3_nt: TGTGCCAGCAGCGCACCCGGGGGGGTTGTTGAGACCCAGTACTTC